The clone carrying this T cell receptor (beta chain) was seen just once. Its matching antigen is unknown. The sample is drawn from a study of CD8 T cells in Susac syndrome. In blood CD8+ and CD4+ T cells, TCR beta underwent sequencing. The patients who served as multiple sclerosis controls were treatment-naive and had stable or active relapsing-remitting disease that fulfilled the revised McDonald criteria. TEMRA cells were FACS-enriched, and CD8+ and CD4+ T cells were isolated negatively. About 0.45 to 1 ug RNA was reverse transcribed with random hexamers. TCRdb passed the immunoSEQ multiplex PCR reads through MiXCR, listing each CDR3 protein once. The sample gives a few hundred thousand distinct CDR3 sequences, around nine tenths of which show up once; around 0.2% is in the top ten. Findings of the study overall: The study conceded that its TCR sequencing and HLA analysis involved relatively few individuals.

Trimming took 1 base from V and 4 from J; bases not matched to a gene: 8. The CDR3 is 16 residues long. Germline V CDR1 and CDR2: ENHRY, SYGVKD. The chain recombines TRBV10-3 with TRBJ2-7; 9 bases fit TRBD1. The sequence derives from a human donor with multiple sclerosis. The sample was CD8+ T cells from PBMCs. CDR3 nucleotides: TGTGCCATCAGTGAGTATACAGGGGGCCAGCCTTACGAGCAGTACTTC. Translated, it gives CAISEYTGGQPYEQYF.